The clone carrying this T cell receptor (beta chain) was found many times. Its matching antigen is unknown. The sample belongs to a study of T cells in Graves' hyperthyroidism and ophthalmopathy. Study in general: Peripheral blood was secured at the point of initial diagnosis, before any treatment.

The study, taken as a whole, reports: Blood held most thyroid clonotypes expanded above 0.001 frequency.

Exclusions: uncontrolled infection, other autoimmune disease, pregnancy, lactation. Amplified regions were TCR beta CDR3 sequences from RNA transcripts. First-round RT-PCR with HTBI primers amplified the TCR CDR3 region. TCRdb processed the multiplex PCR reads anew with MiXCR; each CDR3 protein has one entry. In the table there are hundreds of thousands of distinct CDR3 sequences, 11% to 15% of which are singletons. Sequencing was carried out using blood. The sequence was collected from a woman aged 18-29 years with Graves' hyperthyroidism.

The CDR3 bases are TGTGCCAGCAGTCGGAGCGGGGGGGCCTACAATGAGCAGTTCTTC. Translated, it gives CASSRSGGAYNEQFF. The chain uses TRBV6-2 or TRBV6-3 and TRBJ2-1; 10 bases are shared with TRBD2. CDR1 is MNHEY and CDR2 is SVGEGT in the germline V gene. This CDR3 comprises 15 residues. The V segment lost 5 bases and the J segment 2 bases; nucleotides outside the gene matches: 3.